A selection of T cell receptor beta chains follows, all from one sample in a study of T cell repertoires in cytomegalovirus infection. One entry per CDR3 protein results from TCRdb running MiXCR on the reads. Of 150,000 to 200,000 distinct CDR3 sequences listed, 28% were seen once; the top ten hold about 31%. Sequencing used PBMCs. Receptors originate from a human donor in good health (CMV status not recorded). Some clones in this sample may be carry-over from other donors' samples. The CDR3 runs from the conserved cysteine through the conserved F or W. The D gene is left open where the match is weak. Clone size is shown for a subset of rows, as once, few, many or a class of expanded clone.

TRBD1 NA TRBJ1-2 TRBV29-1 CSAGQGNGYTF TGCAGCGCCGGACAGGGAAATGGCTACACCTTC
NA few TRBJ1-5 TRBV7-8 CASSPSANQPQHF TGTGCCAGCAGCCCTTCAGCTAATCAGCCCCAGCATTTT
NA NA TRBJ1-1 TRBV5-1 CASSTGPGIVNTEAFF TGCGCCAGCAGCACCGGACCGGGGATAGTGAACACTGAAGCTTTCTTT
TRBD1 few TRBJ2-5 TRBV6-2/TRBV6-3 CASSRQGSETQYF TGTGCCAGCAGTCGACAGGGTTCGGAGACCCAGTACTTC
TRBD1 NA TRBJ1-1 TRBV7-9 CASSHNDRDTEAFF TGTGCCAGCAGCCATAACGACAGGGACACTGAAGCTTTCTTT
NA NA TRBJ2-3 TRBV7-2 CASSFEVKTDTQYF TGTGCCAGCAGCTTCGAGGTTAAGACAGATACGCAGTATTTT
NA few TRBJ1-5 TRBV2 CASSGTQNQPQHF TGTGCCAGCAGTGGGACGCAAAATCAGCCCCAGCATTTT
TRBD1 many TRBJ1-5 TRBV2 CASTMRQGGDQPQHF TGTGCCAGCACCATGCGACAGGGAGGCGATCAGCCCCAGCATTTT
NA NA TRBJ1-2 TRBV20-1 CSARVGGYTF TGCAGTGCTAGAGTGGGCGGCTACACCTTC
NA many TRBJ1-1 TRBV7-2 CASSFPREQAFF TGTGCCAGCAGCTTTCCCCGGGAGCAAGCTTTCTTT
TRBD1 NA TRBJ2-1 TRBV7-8 CASYDRVEQFF TGTGCCTCATATGACAGGGTTGAGCAGTTCTTC
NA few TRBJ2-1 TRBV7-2 CASSLEQGSSYNEQFF TGTGCCAGCAGCTTAGAGCAGGGAAGCTCCTACAATGAGCAGTTCTTC
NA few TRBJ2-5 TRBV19 CASSTDLDREETQYF TGTGCCAGTAGTACGGACCTGGACCGGGAAGAGACCCAGTACTTC
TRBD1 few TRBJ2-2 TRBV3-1 CASSQADRGAGELFF TGTGCCAGCAGCCAAGCTGACAGGGGCGCCGGGGAGCTGTTTTTT
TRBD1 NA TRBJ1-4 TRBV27 CASSSGGADEKLFF TGTGCCAGCAGTTCAGGGGGCGCGGATGAAAAACTGTTTTTT